This T cell receptor beta chain was observed in a study of shared clonotypes between healthy human individuals. Naive CD8 cells lacked CD45RO, underwent positive selection for CCR7 and left out terminally differentiated effector memory CD45RA+ cells. Produced via immunoSEQ multiplex PCR; TCRdb's table is partial and in-frame only. The sample shows around 2,100,000 clones, over 85% of them seen only once. This clone appeared a single time. Germline lookup yields CDR1 MNHEY and CDR2 SMNVEV (reference sequence). This CDR3 spans 14 amino acids. Trimming stripped 6 bases from V and 3 bases from J, with 13 bases between.

Sequencing used naive CD8+ T cells sorted from blood. V gene TRBV27 combines with J gene TRBJ2-3; D gene ambiguous. This TCR was recovered from a man between 18 and 35 years old in good health. CDR3 bases: TGTGCCAGCAGCCCTCCGCCCCCTACAGATACGCAGTATTTT. Its translation: CASSPPPPTDTQYF.